Only a few counts were recorded for the clone carrying this TCR beta chain. Its specificity is not known. CDR3 size: 15 residues. Losses at the gene ends were 7 bases for V and 7 bases for J; bases not matched to a gene: 11. The V gene's germline CDR1 is SGHAT and CDR2 FQNNGV. Sorted naive CD8 T cells, about 17,000 to 1,000,000, were sequenced from 10%, 30% or 50% RNA. A single record per CDR3 protein comes from TCRdb applying MiXCR to the PCR reads. The sample consists of around 54,000 distinct CDR3 sequences, 25% of them appearing once. The data are from a study of molecular identifiers for immune sequencing clone quantification. General observations from the study: Researchers reportedly could pick up spiked Jurkat TCR RNA from one cell mixed into approximately 1 million naive cells.

The gene calls are TRBV11-2 and TRBJ2-1; 9 bases align to TRBD2. Sequenced material: naive CD8+ T cells from blood, with Jurkat cell RNA spiked in. Indicated subset: FACS-sorted CD8+CD4-CCR7+CD45RA+ naive T cells. This clonotype was sampled from a human donor in good health. Some libraries in this study had Jurkat cell RNA spiked in. CDR3 sequence: CASTPGSGRKNEQFF. The CDR3 DNA reads TGTGCCAGCACCCCGGGAAGCGGGAGGAAGAATGAGCAGTTCTTC.